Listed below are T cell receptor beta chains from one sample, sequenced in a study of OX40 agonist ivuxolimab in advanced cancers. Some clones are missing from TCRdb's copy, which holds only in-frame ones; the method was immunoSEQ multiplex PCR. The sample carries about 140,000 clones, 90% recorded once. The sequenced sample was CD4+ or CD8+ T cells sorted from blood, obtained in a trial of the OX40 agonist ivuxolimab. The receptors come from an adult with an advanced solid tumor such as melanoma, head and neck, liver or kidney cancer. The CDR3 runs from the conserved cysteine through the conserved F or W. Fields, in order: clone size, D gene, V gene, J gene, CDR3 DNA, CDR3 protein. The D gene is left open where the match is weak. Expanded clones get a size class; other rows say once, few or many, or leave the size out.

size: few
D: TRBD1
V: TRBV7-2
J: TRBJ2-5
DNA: TGTGCCAGCAGCTTAGGACAGGGACGTAAGACCCAGTACTTC
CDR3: CASSLGQGRKTQYF

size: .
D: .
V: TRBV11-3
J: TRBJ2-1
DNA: TGTGCCAGCAGCTTGGGGGGGCCCTACAATGAGCAGTTCTTC
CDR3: CASSLGGPYNEQFF

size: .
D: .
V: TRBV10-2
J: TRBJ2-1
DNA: TGCGCCAGCAGTGTCTCGGGACTCCCCTCCTACAATGAGCAGTTCTTC
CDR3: CASSVSGLPSYNEQFF

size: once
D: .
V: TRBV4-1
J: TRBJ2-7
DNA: TGCGCCAGCAGCCACCCCGGCAGGGAATACGAGCAGTACTTC
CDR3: CASSHPGREYEQYF

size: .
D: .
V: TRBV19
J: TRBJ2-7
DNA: TGTGCCAGTAGTTCAGACTACGAGCAGTACTTC
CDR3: CASSSDYEQYF

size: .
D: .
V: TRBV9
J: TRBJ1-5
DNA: TGTGCCAGCAGCGTAGGGAGTAGGGGCCCCAGGGTCTTCCGGGGTCAGCCCCAGCATTTT
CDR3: CASSVGSRGPRVFRGQPQHF

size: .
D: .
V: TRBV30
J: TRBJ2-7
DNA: TGTGCCTGGATCGAGGGAGGATCCTACGAGCAGTACTTC
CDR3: CAWIEGGSYEQYF

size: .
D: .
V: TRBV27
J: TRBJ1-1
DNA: TGTGCCAGCAGTTTTATCCGGGACACTGAAGCTTTCTTT
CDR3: CASSFIRDTEAFF

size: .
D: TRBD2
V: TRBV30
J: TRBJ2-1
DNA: TGTGCCTGGATCCCTACTAGCGGGAAGGGGTTCTTC
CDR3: CAWIPTSGKGFF

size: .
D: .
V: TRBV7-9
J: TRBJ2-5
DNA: TGTGCCAGCAGCGTCGGAGTGTACCGTTACCAAGAGACCCAGTACTTC
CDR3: CASSVGVYRYQETQYF

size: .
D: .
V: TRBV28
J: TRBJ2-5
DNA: TGTGCCAGCAGCGCAGAAGGAGAGACCCAGTACTTC
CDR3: CASSAEGETQYF

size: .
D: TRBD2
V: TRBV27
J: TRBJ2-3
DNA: TGTGCCAGCAGTTTATTATTTAGCGGGAGGCCAGATACGCAGTATTTT
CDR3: CASSLLFSGRPDTQYF

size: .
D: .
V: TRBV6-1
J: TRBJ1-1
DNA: TGTGCCAGCAGTTCCCACGCCGAGTTTCGGGCTTTCTTT
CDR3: CASSSHAEFRAFF

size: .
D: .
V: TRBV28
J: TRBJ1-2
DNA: TGTGCCAGCACAACCCAGTCCTACTATGGCTACACCTTC
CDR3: CASTTQSYYGYTF

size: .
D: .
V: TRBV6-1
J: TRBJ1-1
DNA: TGTGCCAGCAGTGGATCATACACTGAAGCTTTCTTT
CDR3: CASSGSYTEAFF

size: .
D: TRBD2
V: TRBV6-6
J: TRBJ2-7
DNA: TGTGCCAGCAGTTTCAAGGGGTCGGGAGGATACTTC
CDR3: CASSFKGSGGYF

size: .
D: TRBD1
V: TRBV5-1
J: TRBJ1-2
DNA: TGCGCCAGCGGTACCCCGGGACAGGGTGGTTTAAACTATGGCTACACCTTC
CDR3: CASGTPGQGGLNYGYTF

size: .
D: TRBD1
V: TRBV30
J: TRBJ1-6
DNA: TGTGCCTGGAGTTTAGGGGGACAGTATAATTCACCCCTCCACTTT
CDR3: CAWSLGGQYNSPLHF

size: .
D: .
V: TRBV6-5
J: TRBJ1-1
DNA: TGTGCCAGCAACACTCGGGGGATGAACACTGAAGCTTTCTTT
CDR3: CASNTRGMNTEAFF

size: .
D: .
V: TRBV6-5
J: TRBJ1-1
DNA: TGTGCCAGCAGTTATAATGAGGGTTTCCACACTGAAGCTTTCTTT
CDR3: CASSYNEGFHTEAFF

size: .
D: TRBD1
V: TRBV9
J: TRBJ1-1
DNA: TGTGCCAGCAGCGTACACTGGGACAGGTTTAGGTATGGGAACACTGAAGCTTTCTTT
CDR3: CASSVHWDRFRYGNTEAFF

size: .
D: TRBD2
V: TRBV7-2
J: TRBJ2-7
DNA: TGTGCCAGCAGCTTAGGGACTAGCGGGACACGTGAGCAGTACTTC
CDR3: CASSLGTSGTREQYF

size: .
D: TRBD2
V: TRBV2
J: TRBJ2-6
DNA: TGTGCCAGCAGTGGAACCGGGACTAGCGTTTCTGGGGCCAACGTCCTGACTTTC
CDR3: CASSGTGTSVSGANVLTF

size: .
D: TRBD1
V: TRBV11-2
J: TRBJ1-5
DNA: TGTGCCAGCAGCAGCGGACAGGGTGATCAGCCCCAGCATTTT
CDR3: CASSSGQGDQPQHF

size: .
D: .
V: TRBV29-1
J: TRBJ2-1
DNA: TGCAGCGTTGCCCAGGGCGCGATGCTCTACAATGAGCAGTTCTTC
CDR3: CSVAQGAMLYNEQFF

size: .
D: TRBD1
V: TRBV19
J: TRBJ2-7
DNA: TGTGCCAGTAGGACAGGGGGCGCCTTTACCTACGAGCAGTACTTC
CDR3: CASRTGGAFTYEQYF

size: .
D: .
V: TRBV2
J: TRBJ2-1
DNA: TGTGCCAGCAGTGAAGTTATCAATGAGCAGTTCTTC
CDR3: CASSEVINEQFF

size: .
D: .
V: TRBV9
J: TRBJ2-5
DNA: TGTGCCAGCAGCCAGGTGAAAGAAGAGACCCAGTACTTC
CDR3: CASSQVKEETQYF

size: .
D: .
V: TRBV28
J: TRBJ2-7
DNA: TGTGCCAGCAGTTCCCCAGGGAGTGGGGAGCAGTACTTC
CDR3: CASSSPGSGEQYF

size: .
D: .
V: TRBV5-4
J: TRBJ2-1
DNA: TGTGCCAGCAGCTTGGAGGAATACAATGAGCAGTTCTTC
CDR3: CASSLEEYNEQFF

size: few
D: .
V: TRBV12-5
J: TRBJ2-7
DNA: TGTGCTAGTGGCTCCGACAGGTTCGGGGACTTC
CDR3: CASGSDRFGDF

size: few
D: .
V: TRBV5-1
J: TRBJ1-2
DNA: TGCGCCAGCACCCAAGACAGACCCTATGGCTACACCTTC
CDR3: CASTQDRPYGYTF

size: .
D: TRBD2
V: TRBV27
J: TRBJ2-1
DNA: TGTGCCAGCAGAGGGACTAGCCACAATGAGCAGTTCTTC
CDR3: CASRGTSHNEQFF

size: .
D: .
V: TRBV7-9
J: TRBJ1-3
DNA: TGTGCCAGCAGCTTGGCAGAGGGAAACACCATATATTTT
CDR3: CASSLAEGNTIYF

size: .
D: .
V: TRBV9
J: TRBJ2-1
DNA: TGTGCCAGCAGCGTTCCCCCCTTCTTTGAGCAGTTCTTC
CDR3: CASSVPPFFEQFF

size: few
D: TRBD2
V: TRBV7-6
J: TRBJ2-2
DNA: TGTGCCAGCAGCAGGCTAGCGGGAGACACCGGGGAGCTGTTTTTT
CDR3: CASSRLAGDTGELFF

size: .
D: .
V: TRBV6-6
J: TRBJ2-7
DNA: TGTGCCAGCAGCCCTGGACTTAAGATCTACGAGCAGTACTTC
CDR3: CASSPGLKIYEQYF

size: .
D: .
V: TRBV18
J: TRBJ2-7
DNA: TGTGCCAGCTCACCACCCAACCGTCCGGTCGACGAGCAGTACTTC
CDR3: CASSPPNRPVDEQYF

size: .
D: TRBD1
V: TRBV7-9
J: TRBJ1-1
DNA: TGTGCCACGTCTGACAGGGGGAACACTGAAGCTTTCTTT
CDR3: CATSDRGNTEAFF

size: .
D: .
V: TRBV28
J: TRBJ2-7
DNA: TGTGCCAGCAGTTTTACAGGGTACTCCTACGAGCAGTACTTC
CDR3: CASSFTGYSYEQYF

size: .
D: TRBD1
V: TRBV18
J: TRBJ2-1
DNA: TGTGCCAGCTCACTAGAGGGACAGGGGGGTAATGAGCAGTTCTTC
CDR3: CASSLEGQGGNEQFF

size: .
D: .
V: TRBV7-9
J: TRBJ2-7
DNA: TGTGCCAGCAGCCCCTGGGACTCACTTACCTACGAGCAGTACTTC
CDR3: CASSPWDSLTYEQYF

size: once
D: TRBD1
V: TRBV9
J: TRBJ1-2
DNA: TGTGCCAGCACCTTTGACAGGGTGCCCTATGGCTACACCTTC
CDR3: CASTFDRVPYGYTF

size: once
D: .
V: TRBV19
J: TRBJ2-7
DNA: TGTGCCAGTAGTACACACTCAGGGTCTAACCGTTACGAGCAGTACTTC
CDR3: CASSTHSGSNRYEQYF

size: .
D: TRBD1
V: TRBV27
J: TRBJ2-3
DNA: TGTGCCAGCAGTTCTGGACAGGGGTCGGATACGCAGTATTTT
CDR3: CASSSGQGSDTQYF

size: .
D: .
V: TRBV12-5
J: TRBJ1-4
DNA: TGTGCTAGTGGTTTGGGACAGCAAAATGAAAAACTGTTTTTT
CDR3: CASGLGQQNEKLFF

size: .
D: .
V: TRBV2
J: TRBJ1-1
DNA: TGTGCCAGCAGTGTGGTCATTACGGGCACTGAAGCTTTCTTT
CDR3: CASSVVITGTEAFF

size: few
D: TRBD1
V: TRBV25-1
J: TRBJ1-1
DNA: TGTGCCAGCAGTGATCCCGGACAGGTCACTGAAGCTTTCTTT
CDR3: CASSDPGQVTEAFF

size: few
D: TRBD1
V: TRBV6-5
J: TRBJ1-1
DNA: TGTGCCAGCAGTGAAAGACAGGGAACGGCTGAAGCTTTCTTT
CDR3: CASSERQGTAEAFF

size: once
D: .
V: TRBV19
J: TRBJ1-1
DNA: TGTGCCAGTAGTATACAACCTGGGGATCTCACAGGGAACACTGAAGCTTTCTTT
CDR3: CASSIQPGDLTGNTEAFF

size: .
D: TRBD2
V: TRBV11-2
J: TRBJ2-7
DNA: TGTGCCAGCACCCCTGGGGGCGGGAGGCTGGGTAAGCAGTACTTC
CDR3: CASTPGGGRLGKQYF

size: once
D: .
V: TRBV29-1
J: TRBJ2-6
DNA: TGCAGCGTTGGGGGAGCCTCTGGGGCCAACGTCCTGACTTTC
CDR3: CSVGGASGANVLTF

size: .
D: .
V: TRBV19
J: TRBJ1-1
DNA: TGTGCCAGTAGATCCCAATTCGGCACTGAAGCTTTCTTT
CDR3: CASRSQFGTEAFF

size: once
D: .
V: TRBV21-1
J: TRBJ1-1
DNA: TGTGCCAGCAGCAAAAGGTTGAACACTGAAGCTTTCTTT
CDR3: CASSKRLNTEAFF